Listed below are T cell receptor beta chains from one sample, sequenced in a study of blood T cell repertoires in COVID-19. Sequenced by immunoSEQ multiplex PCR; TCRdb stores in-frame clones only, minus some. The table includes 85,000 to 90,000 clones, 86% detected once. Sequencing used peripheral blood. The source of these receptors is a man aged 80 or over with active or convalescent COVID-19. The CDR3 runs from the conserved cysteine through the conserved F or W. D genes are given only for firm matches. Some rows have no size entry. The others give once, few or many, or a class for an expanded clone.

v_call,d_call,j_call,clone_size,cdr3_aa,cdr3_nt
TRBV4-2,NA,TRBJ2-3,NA,CASSLQITDTQYF,TGTGCCAGCAGCCTCCAGATCACAGATACGCAGTATTTT
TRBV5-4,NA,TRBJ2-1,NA,CASSSPVDSYNEQFF,TGTGCCAGCAGCTCGCCTGTGGACAGCTACAATGAGCAGTTCTTC
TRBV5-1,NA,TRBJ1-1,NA,CASSRVSNTEAFF,TGCGCCAGCAGCCGCGTTTCGAACACTGAAGCTTTCTTT
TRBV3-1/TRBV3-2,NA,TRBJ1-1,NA,CASRGHGTANTEAFF,TGTGCCAGCAGGGGACACGGGACCGCGAACACTGAAGCTTTCTTT
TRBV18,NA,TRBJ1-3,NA,CASSGGHRSGNTIYF,TGTGCCAGCTCCGGGGGTCACCGCTCTGGAAACACCATATATTTT
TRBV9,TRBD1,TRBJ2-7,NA,CASSAGDRNYEQYF,TGTGCCAGCAGCGCTGGGGACAGGAACTACGAGCAGTACTTC
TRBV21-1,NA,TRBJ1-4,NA,CASSNGPPTNEKLFF,TGTGCCAGCAGCAATGGGCCCCCGACTAATGAAAAACTGTTTTTT
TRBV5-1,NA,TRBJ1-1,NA,CASSLVTGNTEAFF,TGCGCCAGCAGCTTGGTTACGGGTAACACTGAAGCTTTCTTT
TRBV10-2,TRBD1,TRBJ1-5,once,CASSKTGRRQPQHF,TGCGCCAGCAGTAAGACAGGGAGACGTCAGCCCCAGCATTTT
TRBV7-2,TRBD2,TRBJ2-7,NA,CASTTRGVDYEQYF,TGTGCCAGCACTACCCGGGGGGTAGACTACGAGCAGTACTTC
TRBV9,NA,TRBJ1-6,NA,CASSVDPGVDSPLHF,TGTGCCAGCAGCGTAGATCCAGGGGTGGACTCACCCCTCCACTTT
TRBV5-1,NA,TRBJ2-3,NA,CASSLGASTDTQYF,TGCGCCAGCAGCTTGGGGGCCAGCACAGATACGCAGTATTTT
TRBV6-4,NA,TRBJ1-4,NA,CASRPGQTTNEKLFF,TGTGCCAGCAGACCCGGACAGACAACTAATGAAAAACTGTTTTTT
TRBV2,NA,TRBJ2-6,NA,CASSADSGANVLTF,TGTGCCAGCTCTGCGGACTCTGGGGCCAACGTCCTGACTTTC
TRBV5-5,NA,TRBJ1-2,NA,CASSLPVGVYGYTF,TGTGCCAGCAGCTTGCCGGTAGGAGTCTATGGCTACACCTTC
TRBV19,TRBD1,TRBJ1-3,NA,CASSPRDRFFGNTIYF,TGTGCCAGTTCCCCGCGGGACAGGTTTTTTGGAAACACCATATATTTT
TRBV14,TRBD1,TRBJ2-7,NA,CASSQEGTGGPEQYF,TGTGCCAGCAGCCAAGAGGGGACAGGGGGCCCCGAGCAGTACTTC
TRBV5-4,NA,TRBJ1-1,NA,CASSLNGGSGTEAFF,TGTGCCAGCAGCTTGAACGGGGGATCGGGCACTGAAGCTTTCTTT
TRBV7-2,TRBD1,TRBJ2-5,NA,CASSSRTGAETQYF,TGTGCCAGCAGCTCAAGGACAGGGGCAGAGACCCAGTACTTC
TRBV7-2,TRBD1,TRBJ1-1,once,CASSLQGSNTEAFF,TGTGCCAGCAGCCTACAGGGGTCGAACACTGAAGCTTTCTTT
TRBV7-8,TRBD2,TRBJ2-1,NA,CASSLGGGYESNEQFF,TGTGCCAGCAGCTTGGGGGGAGGGTACGAATCGAATGAGCAGTTCTTC
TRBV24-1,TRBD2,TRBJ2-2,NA,CATSDPTSGSGRTGELFF,TGTGCCACCAGTGACCCGACTAGCGGGAGTGGTCGGACCGGGGAGCTGTTTTTT
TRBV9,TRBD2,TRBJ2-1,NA,CASSVLAGGSSYNEQFF,TGTGCCAGCAGCGTACTAGCGGGAGGATCCTCCTACAATGAGCAGTTCTTC
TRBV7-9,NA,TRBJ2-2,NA,CASEGVATGELFF,TGTGCCAGCGAGGGGGTGGCCACCGGGGAGCTGTTTTTT
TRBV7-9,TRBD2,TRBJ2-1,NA,CASTPSGGDNEQFF,TGTGCCAGCACCCCTAGCGGGGGGGACAATGAGCAGTTCTTC
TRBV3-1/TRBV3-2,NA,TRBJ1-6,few,CASSQEGGSPLHF,TGTGCCAGCAGCCAAGAAGGCGGGTCACCCCTCCACTTT
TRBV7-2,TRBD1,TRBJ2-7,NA,CASSRTGLYEQYF,TGTGCCAGCAGCCGGACAGGTTTATACGAGCAGTACTTC
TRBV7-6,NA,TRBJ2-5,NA,CASSLQETQYF,TGTGCCAGCAGCCTACAAGAGACCCAGTACTTC
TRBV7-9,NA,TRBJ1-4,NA,CASSPGQINEKLFF,TGTGCCAGCAGCCCTGGACAGATAAATGAAAAACTGTTTTTT
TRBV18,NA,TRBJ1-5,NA,CASSSGQSNQPQHF,TGTGCCAGCTCATCAGGACAGAGCAATCAGCCCCAGCATTTT
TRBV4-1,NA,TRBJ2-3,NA,CASSQDRQGVSGRDTQYF,TGCGCCAGCAGCCAAGACCGCCAGGGTGTTTCAGGTAGAGATACGCAGTATTTT
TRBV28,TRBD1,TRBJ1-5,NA,CASSLRTGASNQPQHF,TGTGCCAGCAGTTTGCGGACAGGGGCTAGCAATCAGCCCCAGCATTTT
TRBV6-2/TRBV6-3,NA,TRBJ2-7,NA,CASSSYKQYF,TGTGCCAGCAGTTCGTACAAGCAGTACTTC
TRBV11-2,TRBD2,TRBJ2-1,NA,CASSLERSSSGSDEQFF,TGTGCCAGCAGCTTAGAACGGAGTTCTAGCGGGAGTGATGAGCAGTTCTTC
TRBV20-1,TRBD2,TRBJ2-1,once,CSASRSGSHNEQFF,TGCAGTGCTAGTCGGAGCGGGAGCCACAATGAGCAGTTCTTC
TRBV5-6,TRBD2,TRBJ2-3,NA,CASSGGLAGGPTDTQYF,TGTGCCAGCAGCGGGGGACTAGCGGGAGGGCCAACCGATACGCAGTATTTT
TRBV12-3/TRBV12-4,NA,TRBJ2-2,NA,CASSLGDIGELFF,TGTGCCAGCAGTTTAGGGGACATCGGGGAGCTGTTTTTT
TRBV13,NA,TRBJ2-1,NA,CASSLRDSPYNEQFF,TGTGCCAGCAGCCTTCGGGACTCGCCGTACAATGAGCAGTTCTTC
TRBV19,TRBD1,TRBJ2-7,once,CASRKGTADSYEQYF,TGTGCCAGTAGAAAAGGGACAGCAGACTCCTACGAGCAGTACTTC
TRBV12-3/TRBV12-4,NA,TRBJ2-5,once,CASSLAETQYF,TGTGCCAGCAGTTTGGCAGAGACCCAGTACTTC
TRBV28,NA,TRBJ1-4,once,CASRKQEKLFF,TGTGCCAGCAGAAAACAGGAAAAACTGTTTTTT
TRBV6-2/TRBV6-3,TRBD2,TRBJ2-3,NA,CASSLLAGAADTQYF,TGTGCCAGCAGTCTTCTAGCGGGAGCCGCAGATACGCAGTATTTT
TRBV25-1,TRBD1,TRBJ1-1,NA,CASSGQGAGTEAFF,TGTGCCAGCAGTGGACAGGGGGCAGGCACTGAAGCTTTCTTT